This T cell receptor beta chain was sequenced in a study of T-cell reconstitution after alpha-beta-depleted transplantation in children. Study-level results: Expanded clones from the graft, numbering several hundred, reportedly supplied alpha-beta T cells about two months after transplant. The authors attributed T-cell counts and diversity one year after transplant mostly to newly produced T cells. Elevated TCRbeta diversity at day 60 was traced, in some patients, to surviving recipient T cells and thymic progenitors.

This clonotype came up many times. Its antigen is as yet unknown. A library of TCRbeta sequences, prepared with unique molecular identifiers, was generated. MiXCR, applied by TCRdb to the PCR reads, yields one record per CDR3 protein. The top ten hold 51% of the sample, which has around 76,000 distinct CDR3 sequences, less than 20% seen once. CDR1 and CDR2 (germline): SGHDT, YYEEEE. V gave up 1 base and J gave up 4 bases; unmatched junction bases: 4. This CDR3 has 16 amino acids. The chain uses TRBV5-6 and TRBJ2-1; TRBD2 matches 11 bases. This material consisted of PBMCs, mostly from graft donor cells, taken 360 days after TCRalphabeta/CD19-depleted stem cell transplant. This receptor was taken from a male patient aged 2 to 9 who had a stem cell transplant for acute lymphoblastic leukemia, so the T cells may come from the graft donor. Here the CDR3 DNA reads TGTGCCAGCAGCTTGAGACTAGCGGGACGATACAATGAGCAGTTCTTC. Its translation is CASSLRLAGRYNEQFF.